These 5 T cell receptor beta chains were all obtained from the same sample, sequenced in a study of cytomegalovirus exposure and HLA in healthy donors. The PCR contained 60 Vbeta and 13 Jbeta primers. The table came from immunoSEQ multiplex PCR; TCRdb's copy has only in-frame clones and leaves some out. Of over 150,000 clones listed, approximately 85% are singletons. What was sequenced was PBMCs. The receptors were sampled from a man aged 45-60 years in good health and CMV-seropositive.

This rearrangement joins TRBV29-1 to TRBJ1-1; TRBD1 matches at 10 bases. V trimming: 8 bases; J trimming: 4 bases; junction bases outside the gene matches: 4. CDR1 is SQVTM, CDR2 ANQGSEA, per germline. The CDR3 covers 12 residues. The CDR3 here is CSTRTGGTEAFF. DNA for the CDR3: TGCAGCACCCGGACAGGGGGCACTGAAGCTTTCTTT.

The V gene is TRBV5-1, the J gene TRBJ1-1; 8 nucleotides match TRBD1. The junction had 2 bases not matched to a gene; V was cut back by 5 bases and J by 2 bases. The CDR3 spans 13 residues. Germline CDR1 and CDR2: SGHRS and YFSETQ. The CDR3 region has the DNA TGCGCCAGCAGGGGACAGGACAACACTGAAGCTTTCTTT. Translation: CASRGQDNTEAFF.

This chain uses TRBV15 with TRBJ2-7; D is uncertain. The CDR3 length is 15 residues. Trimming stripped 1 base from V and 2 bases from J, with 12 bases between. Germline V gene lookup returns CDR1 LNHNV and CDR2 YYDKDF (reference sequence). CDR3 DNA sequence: TGTGCCACCAGCAGAGTCAAGCTTGGTACCTACGAGCAGTACTTC. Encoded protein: CATSRVKLGTYEQYF.

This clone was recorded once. The DNA for the CDR3 is TGTGCCAGCAGGGCCCCGGTTCAGGGAACCCATGGCTACACCTTC. Translating it yields CASRAPVQGTHGYTF. V gene TRBV28 combines with J gene TRBJ1-2; TRBD1 might be the D (5 bases). The CDR3 has 15 residues. Trimming shortened V by 6 bases and J by 6 bases, and 20 bases separated the two germline ends. Germline V gene sequence: CDR1 MDHEN, CDR2 SYDVKM.

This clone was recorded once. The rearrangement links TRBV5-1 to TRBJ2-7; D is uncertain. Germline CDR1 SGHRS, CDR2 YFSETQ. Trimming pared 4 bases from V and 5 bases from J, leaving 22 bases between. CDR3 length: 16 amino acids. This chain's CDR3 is CASSLIPDQTPHEQYF. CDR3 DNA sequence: TGCGCCAGCAGCCTGATACCCGATCAAACTCCCCACGAGCAGTACTTC.